The rows below give T cell receptor beta chains drawn from one sample of a study of cytomegalovirus exposure and HLA in healthy donors. Measured with immunoSEQ multiplex PCR; TCRdb has only the in-frame clones, and not every one. The table shows about 250,000 clones, with 85% to 90% occurring only once. The source material was PBMCs. The receptors originated from a man aged 18 to 30 in good health and CMV-seronegative. CDR3s include the opening cysteine and the closing phenylalanine or tryptophan. A D gene is named only where the DNA matches it firmly. A clone size is listed for some rows: how often the clone was seen (once, few, many), or a class if it is expanded.

CDR3 | DNA | J | V | size | D
CSVDVRGEQFF | TGCAGCGTTGACGTTCGGGGTGAGCAGTTCTTC | TRBJ2-1 | TRBV29-1 | . | .
CASSSDRGSEKLFF | TGTGCCAGCAGTTCAGACAGGGGGTCTGAAAAACTGTTTTTT | TRBJ1-4 | TRBV5-4 | . | TRBD1
CASSQGGLAGETQYF | TGTGCCAGCAGCCAGGGTGGACTAGCGGGAGAGACCCAGTACTTC | TRBJ2-5 | TRBV14 | . | TRBD2
CAVRDRGSYEQYF | TGTGCCGTCCGGGACAGGGGCTCCTACGAGCAGTACTTC | TRBJ2-7 | TRBV5-4 | . | TRBD1
CASSGQLNSYEQYF | TGCGCCAGCAGTGGACAGCTCAATTCCTACGAGCAGTACTTC | TRBJ2-7 | TRBV10-1 | . | .
CASSPRDRGTGANVLTF | TGTGCCAGCAGTCCGCGGGACAGGGGAACTGGGGCCAACGTCCTGACTTTC | TRBJ2-6 | TRBV27 | . | TRBD1
CASSPDRGARGTIADTQYF | TGCGCCAGCAGCCCTGATCGGGGGGCAAGGGGCACAATCGCAGATACGCAGTATTTT | TRBJ2-3 | TRBV4-1 | . | .
CATSRDLASNYGYTF | TGTGCCACCAGCAGAGATTTAGCCTCTAACTATGGCTACACCTTC | TRBJ1-2 | TRBV15 | . | .
CASSTGGENIQYF | TGTGCCAGCAGCACGGGGGGGGAAAACATTCAGTACTTC | TRBJ2-4 | TRBV6-5 | . | TRBD2
CASSQGVNAAGELFF | TGTGCCAGCAGCCAAGGGGTGAATGCGGCCGGGGAGCTGTTTTTT | TRBJ2-2 | TRBV4-2 | . | .
CASSYPFEGSNYGYTF | TGTGCCAGCAGTTACCCTTTTGAGGGCTCTAACTATGGCTACACCTTC | TRBJ1-2 | TRBV28 | . | .
CASSLSHTGELFF | TGTGCCAGCAGTTTAAGCCACACCGGGGAGCTGTTTTTT | TRBJ2-2 | TRBV28 | . | .
CAISAQTGAGTEAFF | TGTGCCATCAGTGCCCAGACAGGGGCAGGGACTGAAGCTTTCTTT | TRBJ1-1 | TRBV10-3 | . | TRBD1
CASSFRTGLSSYNSPLHF | TGTGCCAGCAGCTTCCGGACAGGGTTGTCGTCCTATAATTCACCCCTCCACTTT | TRBJ1-6 | TRBV11-2 | . | TRBD1
CASWGHPSTNEKLFF | TGCGCCAGCTGGGGACATCCGTCAACTAATGAAAAACTGTTTTTT | TRBJ1-4 | TRBV5-1 | . | .
CASSRGGQGRGKDTEAFF | TGCGCCAGCAGCCGAGGGGGACAGGGAAGGGGAAAAGACACTGAAGCTTTCTTT | TRBJ1-1 | TRBV4-1 | . | TRBD1
CASSLDVRSNEQFF | TGTGCCAGCAGCTTAGATGTTAGATCCAATGAGCAGTTCTTC | TRBJ2-1 | TRBV11-3 | few | .
CASSRSAPGGTQYF | TGTGCCAGCAGCCGATCTGCCCCGGGGGGCACGCAGTATTTT | TRBJ2-3 | TRBV14 | . | .
CATIFSDVNTEAFF | TGTGCCACAATTTTCAGTGATGTGAACACTGAAGCTTTCTTT | TRBJ1-1 | TRBV6-1 | . | .
CASSDRGLQYNEQFF | TGTGCCAGCTCAGACCGCGGCCTCCAGTACAATGAGCAGTTCTTC | TRBJ2-1 | TRBV18 | . | .
CASSIDRSRRDNEQFF | TGTGCCAGTAGTATAGATCGTTCCCGCCGAGACAATGAGCAGTTCTTC | TRBJ2-1 | TRBV19 | . | .
CASTYRYEQYF | TGTGCCAGCACTTACAGATACGAGCAGTACTTC | TRBJ2-7 | TRBV28 | . | .
CASSVIIGDGYTF | TGTGCCAGCAGCGTAATCATCGGGGATGGCTACACCTTC | TRBJ1-2 | TRBV9 | . | .
CASSLWGPAGNTIYF | TGTGCCAGCAGCTTATGGGGGCCGGCTGGAAACACCATATATTTT | TRBJ1-3 | TRBV7-8 | . | .
CASDRTSKGASSPLHF | TGTGCCAGCGATAGAACAAGTAAGGGGGCCAGTTCACCCCTCCACTTT | TRBJ1-6 | TRBV28 | . | TRBD1
CASSSSSRGPRGNTEAFF | TGTGCCAGCAGCTCCTCTTCCAGGGGGCCTCGTGGGAACACTGAAGCTTTCTTT | TRBJ1-1 | TRBV7-6 | . | TRBD1
CASSDQMGNTIYF | TGTGCCAGCAGCGATCAGATGGGAAACACCATATATTTT | TRBJ1-3 | TRBV9 | . | .
CASSLVSGANVLTF | TGCGCCAGCAGCCTAGTGTCTGGGGCCAACGTCCTGACTTTC | TRBJ2-6 | TRBV4-1 | . | .
CASSVAGWGETQYF | TGTGCCAGCAGCGTCGCGGGGTGGGGAGAGACCCAGTACTTC | TRBJ2-5 | TRBV9 | . | .
CASSFWASGTSTGELFF | TGTGCCAGCAGTTTCTGGGCTAGCGGGACGTCCACCGGGGAGCTGTTTTTT | TRBJ2-2 | TRBV27 | . | TRBD2
CASIDTPTGSPLHF | TGTGCCAGCATTGACACCCCGACCGGTTCACCCCTCCACTTT | TRBJ1-6 | TRBV28 | once | .
CASSVSWGVNYGYTF | TGTGCCAGCAGCGTTTCTTGGGGAGTTAACTATGGCTACACCTTC | TRBJ1-2 | TRBV7-2 | . | .
CSVASGAATQYF | TGCAGCGTTGCCAGTGGGGCGGCCACCCAGTACTTC | TRBJ2-5 | TRBV29-1 | . | .
CASSYSGREAFF | TGTGCCAGCAGTTACTCTGGCAGGGAAGCTTTCTTT | TRBJ1-1 | TRBV6-5 | few | .
CASRGARNEQFF | TGTGCCAGCAGGGGGGCTCGGAATGAGCAGTTCTTC | TRBJ2-1 | TRBV2 | . | .
CASSQGLNSPLHF | TGTGCCAGCAGCCAGGGGTTAAATTCACCCCTCCACTTT | TRBJ1-6 | TRBV7-8 | . | .
CASSLAGRAGELFF | TGTGCCAGCAGCCTAGCGGGAAGGGCCGGGGAGCTGTTTTTT | TRBJ2-2 | TRBV28 | . | TRBD2